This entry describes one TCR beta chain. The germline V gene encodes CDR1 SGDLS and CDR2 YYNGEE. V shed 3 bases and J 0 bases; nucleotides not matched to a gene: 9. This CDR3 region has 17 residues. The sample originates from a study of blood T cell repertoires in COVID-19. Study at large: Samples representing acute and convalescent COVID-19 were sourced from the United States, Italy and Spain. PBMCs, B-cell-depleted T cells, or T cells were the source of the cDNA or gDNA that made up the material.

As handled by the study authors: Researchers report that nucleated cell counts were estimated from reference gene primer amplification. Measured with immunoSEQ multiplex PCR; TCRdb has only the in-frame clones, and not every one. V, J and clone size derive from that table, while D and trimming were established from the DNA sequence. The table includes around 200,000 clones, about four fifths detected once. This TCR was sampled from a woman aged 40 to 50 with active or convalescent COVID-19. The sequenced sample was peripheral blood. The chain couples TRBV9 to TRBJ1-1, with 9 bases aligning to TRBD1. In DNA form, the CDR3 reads TGTGCCAGCAGCGAAGTGGGACAGGGCGCTATGAACACTGAAGCTTTCTTT. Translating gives CASSEVGQGAMNTEAFF.